The 9 T cell receptor beta chains reported below all come from one sample, sequenced in a study of blood T cells in healthy people across ages. Using a J-beta primer mix together with a sample-barcoded 5' primer, a second PCR was run for roughly 6 to 12 cycles. Via MiXCR, TCRdb re-called the 5' RACE reads, giving one row per CDR3 protein. Here the sample spans hundreds of thousands of distinct CDR3 sequences, roughly 43% being singletons. Sequencing input: blood. The origin of the receptors is an elderly man in good health.

This chain joins TRBV11-3 and TRBJ2-1; D might be TRBD2 (6 bases). The ends were cut back, 5 bases at V and 10 bases at J, with 15 bases in the middle. Looked up from germline, CDR1 is SGHNT and CDR2 is YENEEA. The CDR3 length is 13 residues. CDR3 region: CASSQLGGVEQFF. The CDR3 DNA follows: TGTGCCAGCAGCCAACTCGGAGGGGTGGAGCAGTTCTTC. Together with reference TRBV11-3 and TRBJ2-1, the CDR3 gives the full variable domain: EAGVVQSPRYKIIEKKQPVAFWCNPISGHNTLYWYLQNLGQGPELLIRYENEEAVDDSQLPKDRFSAERLKGVDSTLKIQPAELGDSAVYLCASSQLGGVEQFFGPGTRLTVL.

V usage is TRBV2 and J usage is TRBJ2-3; maybe TRBD1 (5 bases). Deletions cut 2 bases from V and 4 bases from J, with 16 bases between. Germline CDR1 and CDR2: SNHLY and FYNNEI. CDR3 length: 16 residues. This CDR3 is CASSERAGISADTQYF. CDR3 coding DNA: TGTGCCAGCAGTGAACGCGCAGGGATAAGCGCAGATACGCAGTATTTT.

The CDR3 DNA reads as TGTGCCATCGATACAGGGCCCCAAGAGACCCAGTACTTC. Protein: CAIDTGPQETQYF. V usage is TRBV10-3 and J usage is TRBJ2-5, with D possibly TRBD1 on 6 matching bases. The CDR3 has 13 residues. Trimming removed 8 bases from V and 1 base from J, with 11 bases in between. The germline V gene encodes CDR1 ENHRY and CDR2 SYGVKD.

This clonotype showed up just a few times. The rearrangement joins TRBV15 to TRBJ2-2, with 8 bases that match TRBD2. CDR1 and CDR2 from the germline V gene are LNHNV and YYDKDF (reference sequence). The CDR3 runs 17 residues. Trimming cost V 0 bases and J 7 bases; bases outside gene matches: 10. CDR3 amino acids: CATSRDRNSGANGELFF. The CDR3 DNA reads TGTGCCACCAGCAGAGATCGTAATAGCGGGGCAAACGGGGAGCTGTTTTTT.

V gene TRBV20-1 combines with J gene TRBJ2-3; D not certain. V was trimmed by 5 bases and J by 5 bases, leaving 14 bases between them. The CDR3 has 13 amino acids. The germline gives CDR1 DFQATT, CDR2 SNEGSKA (reference sequence). DNA of the CDR3: TGCAGTGCTGCCTACCCCGGTGGAGATACGCAGTATTTT. It is translated as CSAAYPGGDTQYF.

This chain uses TRBV29-1 with TRBJ2-1; D is undetermined. Trimming stripped 6 bases from V and 7 bases from J, with 10 bases between. In germline, CDR1 is SQVTM, CDR2 ANQGSEA. This CDR3 contains 11 residues. In DNA form, the CDR3 reads TGCAGCGTCTCTAAGGTTAATGAGCAGTTCTTC. Translating it yields CSVSKVNEQFF.

This clonotype was seen only a few times. This chain connects TRBV20-1 to TRBJ2-1; TRBD2 matches at 9 bases. Germline CDR1 DFQATT, CDR2 SNEGSKA (reference sequence). V trimming: 0 bases; J trimming: 8 bases; junction bases outside the gene matches: 5. CDR3 length: 14 amino acids. As DNA, the CDR3 is TGCAGTGCTAGAGATGCTAGCGGGGCCTATGAGCAGTTCTTC. This translates into CSARDASGAYEQFF.

This clonotype was found a few times. This chain uses TRBV29-1 with TRBJ2-7, with 10 bases identical to TRBD1. V gave up 6 bases and J gave up 6 bases; unmatched junction bases: 5. This CDR3 has 12 residues. Germline V gives CDR1 SQVTM, CDR2 ANQGSEA. Here the CDR3 reads CSVTTGGLEQYF. DNA of the CDR3: TGCAGCGTCACGACAGGGGGCCTCGAGCAGTACTTC.

The J gene is TRBJ2-3, the V gene TRBV5-4; the D is unclear. The CDR3 runs 14 residues. Trimming stripped 3 bases from V and 2 bases from J, with 10 bases between. Germline V gene sequence: CDR1 SGHNT, CDR2 YYREEE (reference sequence). CDR3 nucleotide sequence: TGTGCCAGCAGCTCCAGTAGAAACACAGATACGCAGTATTTT. Residues: CASSSSRNTDTQYF.